The clone carrying this T cell receptor beta chain was observed a handful of times. No antigen is known for it. The same CDR3 also results from other DNA sequences found in this sample. In germline, CDR1 is SGHNT, CDR2 YYREEE (reference sequence). The CDR3 spans 15 residues. V lost 0 bases and J 3 bases, leaving 11 bases between the germline ends. The data stem from a study of lymphopenia after photon versus proton radiotherapy. Only in-frame clones appear in the TCRdb table, and some are missing; sequencing was by immunoSEQ multiplex PCR. Found here are about 83,000 clones, around four fifths of them singletons; the top ten hold around 1.5%. Study results and caveats: Relative stability marked proton patients; photon patients lost diversity and naive cells. Oligoclonal CD8+ Temra expansion after nadir drove photon patients' diversity drop.

This sample comprised peripheral blood, obtained from a patient treated with proton-based radiotherapy. The chain employs TRBV5-4 and TRBJ2-3, with D perhaps matching TRBD2 (6 bases). The clonotype originates from a man in his 60s with pancreatic cancer. The CDR3 sequence is CASSLDRGVTDTQYF. The DNA for the CDR3 is TGTGCCAGCAGCTTGGATCGCGGGGTGACAGATACGCAGTATTTT.